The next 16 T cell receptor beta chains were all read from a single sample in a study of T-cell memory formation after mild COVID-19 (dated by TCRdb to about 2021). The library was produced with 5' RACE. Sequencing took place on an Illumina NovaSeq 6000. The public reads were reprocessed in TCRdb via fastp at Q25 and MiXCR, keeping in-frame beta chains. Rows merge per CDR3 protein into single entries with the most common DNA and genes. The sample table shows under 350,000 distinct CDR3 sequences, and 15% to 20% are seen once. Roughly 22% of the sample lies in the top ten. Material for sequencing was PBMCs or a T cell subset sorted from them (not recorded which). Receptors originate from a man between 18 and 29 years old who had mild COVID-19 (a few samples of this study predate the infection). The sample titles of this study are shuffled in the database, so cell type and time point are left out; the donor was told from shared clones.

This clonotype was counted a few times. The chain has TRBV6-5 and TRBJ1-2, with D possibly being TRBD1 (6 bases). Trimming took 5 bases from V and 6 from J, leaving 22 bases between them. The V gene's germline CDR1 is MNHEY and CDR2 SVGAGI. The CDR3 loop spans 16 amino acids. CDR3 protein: CASSRAVGASWNGYTF. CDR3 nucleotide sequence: TGTGCCAGCAGTCGGGCCGTGGGGGCCAGTTGGAATGGCTACACCTTC.

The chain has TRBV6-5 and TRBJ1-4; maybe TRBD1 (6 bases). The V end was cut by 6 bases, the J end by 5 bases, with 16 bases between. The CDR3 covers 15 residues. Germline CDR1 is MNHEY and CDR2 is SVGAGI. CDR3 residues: CASSRQADQNEKLFF. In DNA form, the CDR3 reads TGTGCCAGCAGCAGACAGGCGGACCAAAATGAAAAACTGTTTTTT.

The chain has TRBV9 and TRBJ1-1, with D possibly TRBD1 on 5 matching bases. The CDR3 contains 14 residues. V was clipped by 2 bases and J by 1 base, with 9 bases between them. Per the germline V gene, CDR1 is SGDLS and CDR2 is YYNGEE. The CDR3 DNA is TGTGCCAGCAGCGTGGGGGGTCCGAACACTGAAGCTTTCTTT. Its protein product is CASSVGGPNTEAFF.

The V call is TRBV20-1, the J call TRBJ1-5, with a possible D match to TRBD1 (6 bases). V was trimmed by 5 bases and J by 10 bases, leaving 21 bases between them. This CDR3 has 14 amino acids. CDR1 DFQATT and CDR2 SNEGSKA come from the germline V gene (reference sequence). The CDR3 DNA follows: TGCAGTGCTCGGAAGGGGGTGGTCATCGGACCCCAGCATTTT. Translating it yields CSARKGVVIGPQHF.

Here the CDR3 reads CASSQTSGAEQFF. DNA of the CDR3: TGTGCCAGCAGCCAGACTAGCGGGGCAGAGCAGTTCTTC. This chain joins TRBV3-1 and TRBJ2-1, with 11 bases identical to TRBD2. CDR1 and CDR2 (germline): LGHDT, YNNKEL (reference sequence). The CDR3 sequence is 13 residues long. J lost 10 bases, V lost 3 bases, and 2 bases had no gene match.

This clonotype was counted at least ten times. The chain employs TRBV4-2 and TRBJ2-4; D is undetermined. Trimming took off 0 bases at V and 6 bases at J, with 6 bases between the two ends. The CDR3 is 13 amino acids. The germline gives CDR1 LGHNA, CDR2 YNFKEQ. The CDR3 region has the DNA TGTGCCAGCAGCCAAGATCTGGGAAACATTCAGTACTTC. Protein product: CASSQDLGNIQYF.

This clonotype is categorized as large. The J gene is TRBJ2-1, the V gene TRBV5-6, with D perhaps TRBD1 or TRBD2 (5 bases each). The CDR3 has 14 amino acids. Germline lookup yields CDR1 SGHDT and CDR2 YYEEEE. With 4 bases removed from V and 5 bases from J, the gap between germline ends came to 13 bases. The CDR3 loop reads CASSPEGRHNEQFF. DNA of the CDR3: TGTGCCAGCAGCCCCGAGGGACGGCACAATGAGCAGTTCTTC.

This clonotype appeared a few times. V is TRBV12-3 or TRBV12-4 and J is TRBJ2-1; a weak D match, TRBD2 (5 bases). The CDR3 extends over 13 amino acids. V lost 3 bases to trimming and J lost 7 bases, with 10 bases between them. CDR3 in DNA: TGTGCCAGCAGTTTTCCCGGGATTAATGAGCAGTTCTTC. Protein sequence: CASSFPGINEQFF.

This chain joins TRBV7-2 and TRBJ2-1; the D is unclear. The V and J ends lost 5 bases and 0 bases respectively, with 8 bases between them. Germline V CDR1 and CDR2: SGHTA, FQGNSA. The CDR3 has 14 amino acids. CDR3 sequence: CASSPQSSYNEQFF. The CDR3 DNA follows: TGTGCCAGCAGCCCGCAGAGCTCCTACAATGAGCAGTTCTTC.

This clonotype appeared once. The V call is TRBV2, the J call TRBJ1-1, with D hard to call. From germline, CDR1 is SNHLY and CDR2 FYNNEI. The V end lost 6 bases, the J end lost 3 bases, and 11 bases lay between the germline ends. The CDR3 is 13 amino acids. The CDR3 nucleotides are TGTGCCAGCAGCTTAGACACCCACACTGAAGCTTTCTTT. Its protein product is CASSLDTHTEAFF.

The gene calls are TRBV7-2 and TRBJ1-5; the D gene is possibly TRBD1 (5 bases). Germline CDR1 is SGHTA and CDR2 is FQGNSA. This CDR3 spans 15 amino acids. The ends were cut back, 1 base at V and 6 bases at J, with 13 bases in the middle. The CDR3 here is CASSLVWGEGQPQHF. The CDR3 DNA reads TGTGCCAGCAGCTTAGTCTGGGGGGAGGGTCAGCCCCAGCATTTT. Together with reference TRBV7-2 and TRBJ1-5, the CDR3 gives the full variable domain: GAGVSQSPSNKVTEKGKDVELRCDPISGHTALYWYRQSLGQGLEFLIYFQGNSAPDKSGLPSDRFSAERTGGSVSTLTIQRTQQEDSAVYLCASSLVWGEGQPQHFGDGTRLSIL.

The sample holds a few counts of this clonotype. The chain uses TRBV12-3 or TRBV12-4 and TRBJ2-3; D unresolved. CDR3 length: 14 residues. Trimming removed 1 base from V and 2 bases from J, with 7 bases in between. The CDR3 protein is CASSLGLTTDTQYF. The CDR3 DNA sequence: TGTGCCAGCAGTTTAGGGCTAACCACAGATACGCAGTATTTT.

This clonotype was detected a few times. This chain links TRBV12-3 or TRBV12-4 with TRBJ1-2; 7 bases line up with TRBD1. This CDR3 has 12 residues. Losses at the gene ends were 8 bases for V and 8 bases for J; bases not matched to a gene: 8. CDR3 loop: CASGITGDGYTF. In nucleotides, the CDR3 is TGTGCCAGCGGGATTACAGGGGACGGCTACACCTTC.

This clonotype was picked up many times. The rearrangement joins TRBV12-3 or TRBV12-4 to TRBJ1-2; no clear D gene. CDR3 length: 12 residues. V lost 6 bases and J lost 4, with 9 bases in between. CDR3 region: CASREDSYGYTF. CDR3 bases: TGTGCCAGCAGAGAGGACTCCTATGGCTACACCTTC.

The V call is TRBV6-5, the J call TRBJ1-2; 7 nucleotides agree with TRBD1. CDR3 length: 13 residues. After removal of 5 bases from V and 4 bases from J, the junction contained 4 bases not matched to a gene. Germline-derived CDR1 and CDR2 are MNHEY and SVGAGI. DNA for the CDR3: TGTGCCAGCAGTCCTGGACAGGTCTATGGCTACACCTTC. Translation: CASSPGQVYGYTF.

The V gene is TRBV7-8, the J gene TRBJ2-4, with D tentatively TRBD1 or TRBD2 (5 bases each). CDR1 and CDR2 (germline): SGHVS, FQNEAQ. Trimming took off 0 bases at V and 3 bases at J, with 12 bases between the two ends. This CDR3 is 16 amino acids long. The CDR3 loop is CASSLAGGGGKNIQYF. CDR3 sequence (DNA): TGTGCCAGCAGCTTAGCTGGGGGTGGCGGCAAAAACATTCAGTACTTC.